This T cell receptor beta chain was retrieved from a study of cytomegalovirus exposure and HLA in healthy donors. The PCR was carried out with 60 Vbeta primers and 13 Jbeta primers. Here immunoSEQ multiplex PCR was the method, and the copy in TCRdb shows in-frame clones only, minus some. Of about 200,000 clones listed, roughly 85% are singletons. This CDR3 contains 15 residues. The V gene end was trimmed by 0 bases and the J gene end by 4 bases; junction bases not matched to a gene: 6. Germline values: CDR1 SGHNT, CDR2 YYREEE (reference sequence). The sequence derives from a woman younger than 45 in good health and CMV-seropositive. The chain has TRBV5-4 and TRBJ2-7, with 8 nucleotides matching TRBD2. The source material was PBMCs. For the CDR3, the DNA is TGTGCCAGCAGCTTGGATATTAGCGGGACTTACGAGCAGTACTTC. Its translation: CASSLDISGTYEQYF.